This T cell receptor beta chain was observed in a study of CD8+CD57+ T cells in acquired aplastic anemia (dated by TCRdb to the late 2010s). About the investigation overall: A mean of around 3 ug of DNA, ranging from roughly 0.18 to 30 ug, was extracted from sorted CD4+ and CD8+ cells. CD8+CD57+ expansion was defined as frequency above the mean frequency observed in healthy subjects. The paper as a whole reports these results and caveats: CD8+ Simpson's diversity did not differ significantly between patients and healthy controls (P=0.060). Fewer than 35 CD8+ CDR3 sequences were found to be shared between patients and controls, but these sequences appeared to be highly expressed in patients and within the immunodominant clones of the patients.

Flow cytometry had shown CD8+CD57+ cell expansion in the patients selected for sequencing. Every patient had severe acquired aplastic anemia, diagnosed using the International Study of Aplastic Anemia and Agranulocytosis and Camitta criteria. Patients had received no therapy at the time of blood sampling. In the study, sorted CD4+ and CD8+ blood T cells from patients with severe aplastic anemia and from healthy subjects underwent deep sequencing of TCR repertoires. In the USA, patient enrollment took place under clinicaltrials.gov protocols 00001620, 01623167, 00001397, 00071045, 00081523 and 00961064. Ficoll-Paque density gradient centrifugation was used to isolate peripheral blood mononuclear cells. Before DNA was extracted, CD4+ and CD8+ T cells were sorted using either FACS or magnetic beads. The CDR3 measures 16 amino acids from cysteine to phenylalanine. Kept here is only the CDR3 DNA, which spans 48 bases and is read in frame from base 1. The germline V gene specifies SGDLS as CDR1 and YYNGEE as CDR2. Trimming accounts for 0 bases at V and 3 bases at J, while the number of junction bases matched to no gene is 6.

Genomic DNA was used as template for profiling of TCR beta VDJ combinations and CDR3 sequences. TCR repertoire sequencing was run on an Illumina HiSeq 2000. Per the source publication's procedure: Repertoires were assessed using TRBV/TRBJ rearrangement plots, CDR3 size and DJ length profiles, and Simpson's diversity index. The most abundant DNA sequence in the deep sequencing data was taken as the immunodominant clone. CDR3 amino acid sequences were checked for sharing across subjects and were also compared against the VDJdb database and published repertoires. Using fastp trimming at Q25 and MiXCR clonotype assembly, TCRdb reanalyzed the public sequencing data and kept in-frame beta chains. CDR3 protein duplicates are merged, each entry listing the most common genes and DNA. The V and J calls were determined by TCRdb, not by the authors. This sample gives 150,000 or so distinct CDR3 sequences in total; roughly 48% of them show up just once. The ten largest clones take up under 40% of the sample.

At least ten counts were recorded for this clonotype. The target of this receptor is not known. Per-base qualities were not stored, and no clone one base away is much larger. Input material: sorted CD4+, CD8+, or CD8+CD57+ T cells (not recorded which) from PBMCs. The sequence was obtained from a human donor with aplastic anemia. The rearrangement combines TRBV9 with TRBJ2-3, and 8 junctional nucleotides match TRBD2. The CDR3 reads as follows: CASSVAAGGGTDTQYF. In nucleotide form, the sequence is TGTGCCAGCAGCGTAGCCGCGGGAGGCGGGACAGATACGCAGTATTTT.